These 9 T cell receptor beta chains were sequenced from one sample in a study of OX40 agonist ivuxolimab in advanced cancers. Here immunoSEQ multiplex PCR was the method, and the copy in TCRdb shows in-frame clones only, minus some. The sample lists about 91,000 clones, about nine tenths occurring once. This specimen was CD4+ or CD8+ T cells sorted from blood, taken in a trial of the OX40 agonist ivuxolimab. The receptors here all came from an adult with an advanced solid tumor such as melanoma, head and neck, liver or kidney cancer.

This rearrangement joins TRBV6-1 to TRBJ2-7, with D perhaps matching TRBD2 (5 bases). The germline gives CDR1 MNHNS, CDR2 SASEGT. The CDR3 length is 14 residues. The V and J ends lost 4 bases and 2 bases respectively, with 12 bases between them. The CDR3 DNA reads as TGTGCCAGCAGTGTGTTAGCGTCCCCCTACGAGCAGTACTTC. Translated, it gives CASSVLASPYEQYF.

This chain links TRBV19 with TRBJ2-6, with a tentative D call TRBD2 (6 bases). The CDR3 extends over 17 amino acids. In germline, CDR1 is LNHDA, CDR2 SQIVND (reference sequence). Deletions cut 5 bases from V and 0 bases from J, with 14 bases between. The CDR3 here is CASSGRGLTSGANVLTF. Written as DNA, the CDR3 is TGTGCCAGTAGTGGCCGGGGACTTACCTCTGGGGCCAACGTCCTGACTTTC. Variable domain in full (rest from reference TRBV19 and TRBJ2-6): DGGITQSPKYLFRKEGQNVTLSCEQNLNHDAMYWYRQDPGQGLRLIYYSQIVNDFQKGDIAEGYSVSREKKESFPLTVTSAQKNPTAFYLCASSGRGLTSGANVLTFGAGSRLTVL.

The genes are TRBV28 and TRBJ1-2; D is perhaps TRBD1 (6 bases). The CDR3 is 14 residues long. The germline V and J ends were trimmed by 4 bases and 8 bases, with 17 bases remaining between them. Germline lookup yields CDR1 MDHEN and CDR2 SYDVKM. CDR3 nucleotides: TGTGCCAGCAGTTCCACCGGGACACGGGGAGGCTACACCTTC. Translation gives CASSSTGTRGGYTF.

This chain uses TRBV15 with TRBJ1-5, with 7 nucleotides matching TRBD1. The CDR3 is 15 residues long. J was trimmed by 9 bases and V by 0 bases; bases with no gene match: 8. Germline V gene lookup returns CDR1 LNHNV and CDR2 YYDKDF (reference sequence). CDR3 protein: CATSRDQGQQRPQHF. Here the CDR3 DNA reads TGTGCCACCAGCAGAGATCAGGGACAGCAAAGGCCCCAGCATTTT. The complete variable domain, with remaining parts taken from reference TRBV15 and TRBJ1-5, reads DAMVIQNPRYQVTQFGKPVTLSCSQTLNHNVMYWYQQKSSQAPKLLFHYYDKDFNNEADTPDNFQSRRPNTSFCFLDIRSPGLGDTAMYLCATSRDQGQQRPQHFGDGTRLSIL.

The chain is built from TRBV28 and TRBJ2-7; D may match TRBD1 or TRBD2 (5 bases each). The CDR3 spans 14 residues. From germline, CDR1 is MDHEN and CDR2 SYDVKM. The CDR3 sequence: CATYPPGPSYEQYF. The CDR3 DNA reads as TGTGCTACCTACCCTCCGGGACCGTCCTACGAGCAGTACTTC.

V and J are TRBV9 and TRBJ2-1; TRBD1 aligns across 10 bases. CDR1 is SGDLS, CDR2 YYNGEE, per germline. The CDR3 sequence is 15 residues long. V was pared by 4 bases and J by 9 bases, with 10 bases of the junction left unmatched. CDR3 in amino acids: CASSPWDRGQSEQFF. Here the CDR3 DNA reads TGTGCCAGCAGCCCTTGGGACAGGGGTCAGAGTGAGCAGTTCTTC.

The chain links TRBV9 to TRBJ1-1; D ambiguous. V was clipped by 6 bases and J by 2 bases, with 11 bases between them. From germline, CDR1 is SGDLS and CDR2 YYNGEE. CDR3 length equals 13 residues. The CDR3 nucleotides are TGTGCCAGCACCCTAAGGGAAAACACTGAAGCTTTCTTT. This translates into CASTLRENTEAFF.

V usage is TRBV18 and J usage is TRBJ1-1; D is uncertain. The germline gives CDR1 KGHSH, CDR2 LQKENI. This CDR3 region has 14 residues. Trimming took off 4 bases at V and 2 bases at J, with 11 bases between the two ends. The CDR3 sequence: CASSRADVNTEAFF. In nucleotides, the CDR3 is TGTGCCAGCTCACGAGCCGACGTAAACACTGAAGCTTTCTTT.

In nucleotides, the CDR3 is TGTGCCAGCAGTGAAGCGACAGGGAACTATGGCTACACCTTC. This encodes CASSEATGNYGYTF. This chain uses TRBV6-1 with TRBJ1-2; TRBD1 aligns across 7 bases. J lost 2 bases, V lost 0 bases, and 0 bases had no gene match. The CDR3 is made up of 14 amino acids. In germline, CDR1 is MNHNS, CDR2 SASEGT.